This T cell receptor (beta chain) was sequenced in a study of blood T cell repertoires in COVID-19. Study at large: The United States, Italy and Spain supplied acute and convalescent COVID-19 samples.

V gave up 6 bases and J gave up 5 bases, with 11 bases separating them. The CDR3 is 13 amino acids. The assay was immunoSEQ multiplex PCR, and TCRdb's table has in-frame clones only and misses some. The table includes about 32,000 clones, approximately 86% detected once. Sequencing was carried out using peripheral blood. This chain uses TRBV12-3 or TRBV12-4 with TRBJ1-5; D might be TRBD1 (5 bases). This receptor was obtained from a woman aged 80 or older with active or convalescent COVID-19. The CDR3 sequence: CASSGGSHQPQHF. DNA for the CDR3: TGTGCCAGCAGCGGGGGATCACATCAGCCCCAGCATTTT.